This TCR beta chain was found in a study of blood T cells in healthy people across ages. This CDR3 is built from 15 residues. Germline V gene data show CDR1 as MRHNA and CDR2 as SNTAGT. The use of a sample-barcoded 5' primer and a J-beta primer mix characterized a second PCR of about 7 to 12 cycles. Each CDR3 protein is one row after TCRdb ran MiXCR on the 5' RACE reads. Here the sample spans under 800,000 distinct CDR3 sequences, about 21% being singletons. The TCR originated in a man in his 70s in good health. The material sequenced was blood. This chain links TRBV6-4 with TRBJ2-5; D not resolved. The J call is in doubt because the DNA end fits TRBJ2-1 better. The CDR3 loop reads CASSDSFRPYNEQFF. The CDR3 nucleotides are TGTGCCAGCAGTGACTCCTTCCGGCCCTACAATGAGCAGTTCTTC.